Listed below are T cell receptor beta chains from one sample, sequenced in a study of HIV-infected patients and healthy controls. TCRdb called the 5' RACE reads again in MiXCR, with one record for every CDR3 protein. This table holds tens of thousands of distinct CDR3 sequences, 8% to 10% found once. Sequenced input: blood. These receptors originate from an adult in good health. The CDR3 runs from the conserved cysteine through the conserved F or W. D genes are given only for firm matches. Where a row states a size, it is once, few, many or the class of an expanded clone; other rows omit it.

TRBV4-2	many	TRBJ2-3	TRBD2	TGTGCCAGCAGCCCCCGGACTAGCGAATACACAGATACGCAGTATTTT	CASSPRTSEYTDTQYF
TRBV6-2/TRBV6-3	many	TRBJ1-5	TRBD1	TGTGCCAGCAATCTTAGTCCGGGACAGGGGGCGAAGAGCAATCAGCCCCAGCATTTT	CASNLSPGQGAKSNQPQHF
TRBV10-3	medium-sized	TRBJ2-3	TRBD1	TGTGCCATCAGTCAGGACAGGGGAGATACGCAGTATTTT	CAISQDRGDTQYF
TRBV4-1	-	TRBJ1-1	TRBD1	TGCGCCAGCAGCCAGGGACCGGGACAGGGGGGATTATCGGCTTTCTTT	CASSQGPGQGGLSAFF
TRBV12-3/TRBV12-4	many	TRBJ1-1	-	TGTGCCAGCAGTCAGACGCGGGCGGACACTGAAGCTTTCTTT	CASSQTRADTEAFF
TRBV28	many	TRBJ1-5	-	TGTGCCAGCAGCAACAGGCCGAGGGGTCAGCCCCAGCATTTT	CASSNRPRGQPQHF
TRBV20-1	-	TRBJ2-3	-	TGCAGTGCCAGCGCTCTGGGGGTAATAGGCACAGATACGCAGTATTTT	CSASALGVIGTDTQYF
TRBV20-1	few	TRBJ1-2	-	TGCAGTGCTAGAGTTCCCGGGAGCGGCTACACCTTC	CSARVPGSGYTF
TRBV4-3	many	TRBJ2-7	TRBD1	TGCGCCAGCAGCCGAGGACAGGGGGCTCGAGAGCAGTACTTC	CASSRGQGAREQYF
TRBV6-6	-	TRBJ1-1	-	TGTGCCAGCACCCCCCAAGCCGCAGCTGAAGCTTTCTTT	CASTPQAAAEAFF
TRBV11-2	many	TRBJ1-2	-	TGTGCCAGCAGCTTAGAACCGGGGAACTATGGCTACACCTTC	CASSLEPGNYGYTF
TRBV12-3/TRBV12-4	many	TRBJ1-4	-	TGTGCCAGCAGTCCGACAGTCACAACTAATGAAAAACTGTTTTTT	CASSPTVTTNEKLFF
TRBV27	few	TRBJ1-1	-	TGTGCCAGCAGTTTATCGTCCGGGGGCGGGTTGGGTGAAGCTTTCTTT	CASSLSSGGGLGEAFF
TRBV3-1	many	TRBJ2-2	-	TGTGCCAGCAGCCAAGCCTACCCAACCGGGGAGCTGTTTTTT	CASSQAYPTGELFF
TRBV30	few	TRBJ2-7	-	TGTGCCTGGAGCCCCGGGGCTTGGGACGAGCAGTACTTC	CAWSPGAWDEQYF
TRBV12-3/TRBV12-4	many	TRBJ1-5	-	TGTGCCAGCAGACAAGACTCGGCGCCCCAGCATTTT	CASRQDSAPQHF
TRBV18	many	TRBJ2-6	TRBD1	TGTGCCAGCTCACACGGACAGGGTAACTCTGGGGCCAACGTCCTGACTTTC	CASSHGQGNSGANVLTF
TRBV20-1	many	TRBJ2-1	TRBD2	TGCAGTGCTAGGCAGGTAGCGGGGCACAATGAGCAGTTCTTC	CSARQVAGHNEQFF
TRBV7-2	many	TRBJ1-2	TRBD1	TGTGCCAGCAGATCGACAGGGTTGGCTGGCTACACCTTC	CASRSTGLAGYTF
TRBV7-6	many	TRBJ1-1	-	TGTGCCAGCAGCTCCTCCAGATGGGCGCACTTTTCCGAAGCTTTCTTT	CASSSSRWAHFSEAFF
TRBV7-8	-	TRBJ1-5	-	TGTGCCAGCAGCCCCCGCTGGAGGAGCAATCAGCCCCAGCATTTT	CASSPRWRSNQPQHF
TRBV6-2/TRBV6-3	many	TRBJ1-5	-	TGTGCCAGCAGGCCAGGGGATTTCGGCAATCAGCCCCAGCATTTT	CASRPGDFGNQPQHF
TRBV29-1	many	TRBJ1-1	-	TGCAGCGCCGAAGAGGGGGGTTGGAGATCTGAAGCTTTCTTT	CSAEEGGWRSEAFF
TRBV20-1	many	TRBJ2-5	-	TGCATCGCGAACACCCAAGAGACCCAGTACTTC	CIANTQETQYF
TRBV5-6	many	TRBJ2-3	TRBD1	TGTGCCAGCAGCTTGTTTGGGACAGGGAAAAGCACAGATACGCAGTATTTT	CASSLFGTGKSTDTQYF
TRBV25-1	medium-sized	TRBJ2-7	TRBD1	TGTGCCAGCAGTTCCCCCGAGGACAGGAGTAGGTACGAGCAGTACTTC	CASSSPEDRSRYEQYF
TRBV7-9	-	TRBJ2-4	-	TGTGCCAGCAGCTTAGGCCAGGGGACCAAAAACATTCAGTACTTC	CASSLGQGTKNIQYF
TRBV11-2	many	TRBJ2-1	-	TGTGCCAGCAGCAGGGGGGGGGCGCGAGGGGATGAGCAGTTCTTC	CASSRGGARGDEQFF
TRBV6-1	medium-sized	TRBJ2-7	-	TGTGCCAGCAGTGAAAGGGGTCCCTACGAGCAGTACTTC	CASSERGPYEQYF